This T cell receptor (beta chain) appears in the sequencing data of a study of T-cell memory formation after mild COVID-19. For the study at large: Largely, TCR clusters stayed within a single donor.

A single record per CDR3 protein comes from TCRdb applying MiXCR to the 5' RACE reads. The sample holds 140,000 to 150,000 distinct CDR3 sequences, 20% to 25% seen once. Germline assignment: CDR1 SGHRS and CDR2 YFSETQ. CDR3 length equals 15 residues. V lost 0 bases to trimming and J lost 0 bases, with 9 bases between them. The origin of this receptor is an adult woman who had mild COVID-19 (a few samples of this study predate the infection). Cell type and time point are not known. V and J are TRBV5-1 and TRBJ1-1, with a tentative D call TRBD1 (6 bases). The specimen was PBMCs or a T cell subset sorted from them (not recorded which). DNA of the CDR3: TGCGCCAGCAGCTTGGGGGACAACATGAACACTGAAGCTTTCTTT. Its protein is CASSLGDNMNTEAFF.